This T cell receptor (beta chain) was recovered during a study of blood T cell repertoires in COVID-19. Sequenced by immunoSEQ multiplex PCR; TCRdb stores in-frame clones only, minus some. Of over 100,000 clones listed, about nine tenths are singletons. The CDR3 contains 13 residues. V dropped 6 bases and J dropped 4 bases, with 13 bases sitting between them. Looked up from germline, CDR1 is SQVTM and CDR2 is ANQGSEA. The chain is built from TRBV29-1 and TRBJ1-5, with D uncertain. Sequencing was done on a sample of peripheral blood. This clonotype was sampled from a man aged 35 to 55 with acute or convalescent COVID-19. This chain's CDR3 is CSVLTGANQPQHF. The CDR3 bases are TGCAGCGTCCTGACGGGAGCGAATCAGCCCCAGCATTTT.